These T cell receptor beta chains were read from a single sample in a study of T-cell memory formation after mild COVID-19. TCRdb analysed the 5' RACE reads with MiXCR anew, one entry per CDR3 protein. The sample gives approximately 180,000 distinct CDR3 sequences, approximately 16% of which show up once; about 2% is in the top ten. Material for sequencing was PBMCs or a T cell subset sorted from them (not recorded which). Every receptor here comes from an adult woman who had mild COVID-19 (a few samples of this study predate the infection). Cell type and time point are not known. Each CDR3 is given with its conserved first and last residue.

TRBJ2-5 TRBV6-6 CASNGGGETQYF
TRBJ1-5 TRBV3-1 CASSQATGHQPQHF
TRBJ2-1 TRBV6-5 CASRLQWSSYNEQFF
TRBJ2-1 TRBV9 CASSARLGAAGNEQFF
TRBJ2-5 TRBV5-1 CASSLGGTAQETQYF
TRBJ2-7 TRBV6-6 CASRRVRDGSYEQYF
TRBJ2-3 TRBV24-1 CATGLSDTQYF
TRBJ2-7 TRBV3-1 CASSQEFMTAGYEQYF
TRBJ2-1 TRBV7-2 CASSADRGSYNEQFF
TRBJ2-1 TRBV20-1 CSSSPGLAVGEQFF
TRBJ1-2 TRBV24-1 CATSEGSYGYTF
TRBJ2-2 TRBV6-5 CASSYSGVAGRTGELFF
TRBJ2-1 TRBV9 CASTAYPIAVRSYNEQFF
TRBJ2-3 TRBV11-2 CASSLVSMVDTQYF
TRBJ2-7 TRBV29-1 CSVGQGDHEQYF
TRBJ2-7 TRBV5-1 CASSLSSGGRVFSEQYF
TRBJ1-6 TRBV12-3/TRBV12-4 CASSRGQNSPLHF
TRBJ2-3 TRBV12-3/TRBV12-4 CASSSRENPYRDTQYF
TRBJ2-3 TRBV27 CASRKRTSGGQQYF
TRBJ2-1 TRBV11-1 CASSLAETSGNEQFF
TRBJ2-5 TRBV12-3/TRBV12-4 CASSGAGGPETQYF
TRBJ2-1 TRBV5-1 CASSRAPGPGSNEQFF
TRBJ2-7 TRBV5-1 CASSLRSSYEQYF
TRBJ1-1 TRBV12-3/TRBV12-4 CASSLRGGDTEAFF
TRBJ2-3 TRBV7-9 CASSSGGGTDTQYF
TRBJ2-2 TRBV4-1 CASSRGESTGELFF
TRBJ2-1 TRBV6-6 CASRLRQGGRDNEQFF
TRBJ2-6 TRBV7-9 CASSPTGAGANVLTF
TRBJ1-2 TRBV29-1 CSACRWGSDGYTF
TRBJ1-2 TRBV2 CASSETGAFYGYTF
TRBJ1-1 TRBV10-3 CAISARTSGNTEAFF
TRBJ1-5 TRBV5-6 CASSSRTSQPQHF
TRBJ1-5 TRBV20-1 CSAPPTNNQPQHF
TRBJ2-3 TRBV20-1 CSARRSRSTSTDTQYF
TRBJ2-3 TRBV7-9 CASSLARVKTDTQYF
TRBJ1-2 TRBV12-3/TRBV12-4 CASSRTGANYGYTF
TRBJ2-7 TRBV6-2/TRBV6-3 CASRPSGRRYEQYF
TRBJ2-7 TRBV29-1 CSVDSDRGGGEQYF
TRBJ2-3 TRBV4-1 CASSLEGPGGDTQYF
TRBJ2-1 TRBV5-6 CASRRTSGDYNEQFF
TRBJ1-1 TRBV7-2 CASSLSSGSTEAFF
TRBJ2-7 TRBV2 CASSEAGTYEQYF
TRBJ1-1 TRBV5-1 CASSQDTLNTEAFF
TRBJ2-2 TRBV7-9 CASSTGTYTGELFF
TRBJ1-3 TRBV5-1 CASSRMTASSGNTIYF
TRBJ1-3 TRBV11-2 CASSIRDSGGNTIYF
TRBJ2-7 TRBV20-1 CSANSGSSYEQYF
TRBJ1-1 TRBV18 CASSPLTQGNTEAFF
TRBJ1-1 TRBV12-3/TRBV12-4 CASIEAVEAFF
TRBJ2-7 TRBV7-2 CASSHGASGTYEQYF
TRBJ2-6 TRBV11-3 CASSLDLSGANVLTF
TRBJ2-7 TRBV20-1 CSARDDKAGTATHF
TRBJ2-3 TRBV2 CASKGTRSTDTQYF
TRBJ2-3 TRBV19 CASSGGSAQYF
TRBJ2-5 TRBV15 CATSRGRRGETQYF
TRBJ1-4 TRBV20-1 CSALVRTGLNEKLFF
TRBJ2-1 TRBV4-1 CASSQEAGAYNEQFF
TRBJ2-5 TRBV6-2/TRBV6-3 CASSWGQGNGETQYF
TRBJ1-1 TRBV6-5 CASNLYGSNTEAFF
TRBJ2-4 TRBV7-2 CASSRSELAGAPGKNIQYF